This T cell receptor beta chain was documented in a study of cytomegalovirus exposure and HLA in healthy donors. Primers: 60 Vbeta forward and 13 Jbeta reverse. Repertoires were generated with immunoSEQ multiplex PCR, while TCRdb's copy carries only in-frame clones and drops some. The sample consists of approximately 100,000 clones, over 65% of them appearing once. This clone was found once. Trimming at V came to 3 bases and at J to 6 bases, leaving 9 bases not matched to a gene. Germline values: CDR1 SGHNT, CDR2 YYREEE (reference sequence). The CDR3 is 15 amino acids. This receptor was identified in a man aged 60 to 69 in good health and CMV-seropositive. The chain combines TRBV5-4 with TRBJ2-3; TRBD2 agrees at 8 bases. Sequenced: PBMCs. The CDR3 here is CASSSRTSRTDTQYF. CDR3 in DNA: TGTGCCAGCAGCTCCCGGACTAGCAGGACGGATACGCAGTATTTT.